Below, 4 T cell receptor beta chains from the same sample are listed, as sequenced in a study of early T cells in non-severe SARS-CoV-2 infection. One entry per CDR3 protein results from TCRdb running MiXCR on the 5' RACE reads. Of about 83,000 distinct CDR3 sequences listed, 12% are singletons. The sample was whole blood. Receptor source: an adult who was a healthcare worker with PCR-confirmed SARS-CoV-2 infection or an uninfected control (not recorded which).

This clonotype appeared a few times. The rearrangement uses TRBV6-2 or TRBV6-3 and TRBJ2-3; D perhaps matches TRBD2 (5 bases). The CDR3 is made up of 16 amino acids. V was clipped by 6 bases and J by 5 bases, with 21 bases between them. Germline assignment: CDR1 MNHEY and CDR2 SVGEGT. The CDR3 coding sequence is TGTGCCAGCAGGGATGTGCGCGCTAGCCAGAGAGATACGCAGTATTTT. It codes for CASRDVRASQRDTQYF.

To note about this clonotype: One junction end disagrees with the germline gene, perhaps due to a read error. The chain couples TRBV7-2 to TRBJ2-3; D not certain. This CDR3 has 14 residues. Germline V CDR1 and CDR2: SGHTA, FQGNSA. The CDR3 here is CVSSRSVGADTQYF. CDR3 nucleotide sequence: TGTGTCAGCAGCCGCTCAGTGGGCGCAGATACGCAGTATTTT.

The table lists this clonotype with many counts. This chain connects TRBV7-9 to TRBJ2-2; no reliable D call. V was cut by 1 base and J by 13 bases, with 7 bases left in between. This CDR3 has 11 amino acids. The V gene's germline CDR1 is SEHNR and CDR2 FQNEAQ (reference sequence). The CDR3 spells CASSLDSGLFF. The CDR3 DNA reads TGTGCCAGCAGCTTAGATTCTGGGCTGTTTTTT.

Only a few counts were recorded for this clonotype. V and J are TRBV2 and TRBJ2-7; 8 bases agree with TRBD1. The CDR3 is 17 residues long. The ends lost 6 bases at V and 3 bases at J; junction bases unmatched: 16. Germline V gene sequence: CDR1 SNHLY, CDR2 FYNNEI. The CDR3 sequence: CASRPPMGQASNYEQYF. The CDR3 bases are TGTGCCAGCAGGCCCCCGATGGGACAGGCCTCTAACTACGAGCAGTACTTC.